A selection of T cell receptor beta chains follows, all from one sample in a study of OX40 agonist ivuxolimab in advanced cancers. Sequencing was performed with immunoSEQ multiplex PCR; in TCRdb, only in-frame clones are kept and a portion is missing. The sample holds under 40,000 clones, about 89% seen once. Material: CD4+ or CD8+ T cells sorted from blood, obtained in a trial of the OX40 agonist ivuxolimab. The receptor source for this set is an adult with an advanced solid tumor such as melanoma, head and neck, liver or kidney cancer. Both conserved end residues are part of each CDR3.

TRBV15,14,CATSLAGYQETQYF
TRBV29-1,12,CSVYAPTATQFF
TRBV5-1,15,CASSLGVGMNTEAFF
TRBV7-2,14,CASSFEPGAGELFF
TRBV25-1,12,CASSGINYGYTF
TRBV19,11,CASSVSDTQYF
TRBV2,15,CASSGDSRGLHIQYF
TRBV11-2,11,CASSFGKELFF
TRBV9,13,CASSGGTVNEQFF
TRBV27,15,CASSPWTGRGEKLFF
TRBV4-3,14,CASSQDHSGDEQYF
TRBV7-8,16,CASSLEGKHSNQPQHF
TRBV7-3,13,CASSPGGNQPQHF
TRBV5-5,14,CASSLPGSTYEQYF
TRBV7-3,18,CASSTPGGISGSADEQFF
TRBV7-9,15,CASSQLAASTDTQYF
TRBV7-6,11,CASSLSPEAFF
TRBV19,19,CASSIGTSGGALATGELFF
TRBV4-1,14,CASSPGEATGELFF
TRBV9,14,CASSVLGGGTEAFF
TRBV29-1,12,CSVEGGYTEAFF
TRBV7-9,17,CASSLLGQGAGETEAFF
TRBV25-1,13,CASSFSQGNGYTF
TRBV7-8,15,CASSLGQGAREKLFF
TRBV28,15,CASTPGELDQETQYF
TRBV25-1,13,CASSAGMNTEAFF
TRBV10-3,16,CAISVLREAGQETQYF
TRBV19,14,CASSIVGTVYGYTF
TRBV4-3,17,CASSQEAVGTATDTQYF
TRBV6-5,14,CASSPSQGTYEQYF
TRBV28,15,CASSYRTGGNEKLFF
TRBV4-1,17,CASSQEGNFLAKNIQYF
TRBV7-3,14,CASSQGYSTDTQYF
TRBV9,15,CASSVGSAGEETQYF
TRBV5-5,14,CASSLYRGDTEAFF
TRBV9,14,CASSSRQGDYGYTF
TRBV4-3,14,CASSPFVGAYEQYF
TRBV10-1,13,CASSEWRSGELFF
TRBV6-5,14,CASTTDRWNTEAFF
TRBV5-5,15,CASSWARTGTYEQFF
TRBV6-5,13,CATIGTGGIEQYF
TRBV9,13,CASSASPGQPQHF
TRBV7-3,14,CASSQISGRNEQFF
TRBV5-1,13,CASSLAGSYEQYF
TRBV13,15,CASSTRTGNSYEQYF
TRBV4-1,17,CASSQDDSGGSTDTQYF
TRBV4-1,15,CASSQELGLIEGYTF
TRBV28,14,CASSSDRNNQPQHF
TRBV7-3,14,CASSLSGAADTQYF